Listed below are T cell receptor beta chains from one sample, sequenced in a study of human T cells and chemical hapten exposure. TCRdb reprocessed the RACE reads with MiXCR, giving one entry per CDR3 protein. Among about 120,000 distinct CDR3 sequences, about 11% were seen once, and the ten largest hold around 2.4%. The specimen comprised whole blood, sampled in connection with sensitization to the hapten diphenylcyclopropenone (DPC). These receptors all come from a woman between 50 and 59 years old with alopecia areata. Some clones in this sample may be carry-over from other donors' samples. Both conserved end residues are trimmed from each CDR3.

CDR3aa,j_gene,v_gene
ASSMGLAATSDTQY,TRBJ2-3,TRBV5-5
ASSYAGTGVHHEQF,TRBJ2-1,TRBV7-9
AWSVGGPLNTEAF,TRBJ1-1,TRBV30
ASSLVQGGQETQY,TRBJ2-5,TRBV5-1
SARGGSNTEAF,TRBJ1-1,TRBV20-1
AISESQISPLH,TRBJ1-6,TRBV10-3
ATSRDRAYSGANVLT,TRBJ2-6,TRBV15
AWTTGVTSIPYEQY,TRBJ2-7,TRBV30
ASSPPVAGLNTGELF,TRBJ2-2,TRBV18
ASSQVTYEQY,TRBJ2-7,TRBV3-1
SASRRGAGQPQH,TRBJ1-5,TRBV20-1
ASTEVQTRNQPRH,TRBJ1-5,TRBV28
AISVASSGNTIY,TRBJ1-3,TRBV10-3
ASSFTQGGAEQY,TRBJ2-7,TRBV27
ASSPRTGAGNTIY,TRBJ1-3,TRBV5-1
ASSLARRGRSNEQY,TRBJ2-7,TRBV7-8
ASRGGRRTEAF,TRBJ1-1,TRBV6-5
ASSASGTTDTQY,TRBJ2-3,TRBV6-1
ASSLGGPDTQY,TRBJ2-3,TRBV28
ASRTSGAQETQY,TRBJ2-5,TRBV6-6
ASSVPRTAPNTGELF,TRBJ2-2,TRBV9
ASSPQKGVDGYT,TRBJ1-2,TRBV4-2
AISDSAAYEQY,TRBJ2-7,TRBV10-3
ASSTLYGEKLF,TRBJ1-4,TRBV7-2
ASSRDGDGRGEQF,TRBJ2-1,TRBV5-1
ASTLSPPGGAGANVLT,TRBJ2-6,TRBV27
ASSFPWTGGNTEAF,TRBJ1-1,TRBV5-6
ASSQVVGGGWDEQF,TRBJ2-1,TRBV4-1
ASNLDRGSSYEQY,TRBJ2-7,TRBV12-3/TRBV12-4
AINPGLAGKDTQY,TRBJ2-3,TRBV10-3
ASSQWGQPDTQY,TRBJ2-3,TRBV14
ASSVGSGSSYNEQF,TRBJ2-1,TRBV10-1
SAAQGGGGYGYT,TRBJ1-2,TRBV20-1
ASSLGLAISTDTQY,TRBJ2-3,TRBV12-3/TRBV12-4
ASRGGPSPLH,TRBJ1-6,TRBV2
ASGGLLRTGELF,TRBJ2-2,TRBV27
ASSTPTPYNEQF,TRBJ2-1,TRBV13
ASSPEAWDSSYEQY,TRBJ2-7,TRBV5-6
ASSWASEQY,TRBJ2-7,TRBV5-1
ASSLVSGANVLT,TRBJ2-6,TRBV6-5
ASRGTYGYT,TRBJ1-2,TRBV2
ASSKRQGGVDGYT,TRBJ1-2,TRBV6-2/TRBV6-3
ASGLWFVPGDTSNYGYT,TRBJ1-2,TRBV12-5
ASSQVPGSNEQF,TRBJ2-1,TRBV4-3
SVEDPYRGPDTQY,TRBJ2-3,TRBV29-1
SASTGATEAF,TRBJ1-1,TRBV20-1
ASSQDGSAYNEQF,TRBJ2-1,TRBV3-1
ASSTVAGGRNEQF,TRBJ2-1,TRBV6-5
ASNYRGSEQN,TRBJ2-7,TRBV6-6
ASTDRQSGNYGYT,TRBJ1-2,TRBV6-2/TRBV6-3
ASSPSRQQETQY,TRBJ2-5,TRBV7-2
SARIKGMGNTEAF,TRBJ1-1,TRBV20-1
ASSPSPYSNQPQH,TRBJ1-5,TRBV27
ASTLTGGSDTQY,TRBJ2-3,TRBV7-8
ASSLLNPSYEQY,TRBJ2-7,TRBV27
ASSVGGIEQF,TRBJ2-1,TRBV28
ASSPGTSGSDTQY,TRBJ2-3,TRBV5-1
ASSSRTGAYYGYT,TRBJ1-2,TRBV11-2